This T cell receptor beta chain was sequenced in a study of blood T cell repertoires in COVID-19. CDR3 length: 14 amino acids. V was pared by 9 bases and J by 7 bases, with 9 bases of the junction left unmatched. Germline lookup yields CDR1 MGHDK and CDR2 SYGVNS. This clone has only a few counts. Method: immunoSEQ multiplex PCR; TCRdb's copy keeps in-frame clones and lacks some. The profile shows fewer than 400,000 clones, around 90% of them singletons. This receptor was taken from a woman in her twenties or thirties with COVID-19, enrolled during active disease. The chain employs TRBV25-1 and TRBJ1-6, with 7 bases lining up with TRBD1. Input material: peripheral blood. The CDR3 bases are TGTGCCAGTAACCCGGGACAGCAGAATTCACCCCTCCACTTT. Translated, it gives CASNPGQQNSPLHF. Using reference TRBV25-1 and TRBJ1-6 for the parts outside the CDR3, the full variable domain is EADIYQTPRYLVIGTGKKITLECSQTMGHDKMYWYQQDPGMELHLIHYSYGVNSTEKGDLSSESTVSRIRTEHFPLTLESARPSHTSQYLCASNPGQQNSPLHFGNGTRLTVT.